Below are 7 T cell receptor beta chains sequenced from a single sample in a study of metastatic and nonmetastatic thyroid tumors. All patients were untreated before thyroid surgery. TCRdb re-called the PCR reads with MiXCR. The sample yields 20,000 to 25,000 clones, about a fifth seen once. The sample was blood. These receptors all stem from a female donor with papillary thyroid cancer or a benign thyroid nodule (not recorded which). Some clones in this sample may be carry-over from other donors' samples.

The chain recombines TRBV20-1 with TRBJ1-2; 7 nucleotides line up with TRBD1. CDR1 is DFQATT, CDR2 SNEGSKA, per germline (reference sequence). The CDR3 spans 15 residues. V dropped 0 bases and J dropped 0; count of bases not matched to a gene: 4. DNA of the CDR3: TGCAGTGCTAGAGATAGGGACAGCGCTAACTATGGCTACACCTTC. It encodes CSARDRDSANYGYTF.

This clone is categorized as medium-sized. Other DNA sequences from this sample encode an identical CDR3 as well. The V call is TRBV19, the J call TRBJ1-5; D remains ambiguous. The CDR3 totals 13 residues. Trimming removed 3 bases from V and 3 bases from J, with 6 bases in between. Germline V gives CDR1 LNHDA, CDR2 SQIVND (reference sequence). CDR3 in amino acids: CASSIPTNQPQHF. The CDR3 DNA is TGTGCCAGTAGTATCCCAACCAATCAGCCCCAGCATTTT. Drawing the rest from reference TRBV19 and TRBJ1-5, the complete variable domain is DGGITQSPKYLFRKEGQNVTLSCEQNLNHDAMYWYRQDPGQGLRLIYYSQIVNDFQKGDIAEGYSVSREKKESFPLTVTSAQKNPTAFYLCASSIPTNQPQHFGDGTRLSIL.

This clone occurred a few times. The chain carries TRBV6-2 or TRBV6-3 and TRBJ2-2, with D unclear. Between the trimmed V and J ends, which lost 9 bases and 9 bases, there was a span of 20 bases. The length of the CDR3 is 14 residues. CDR1 and CDR2 from the germline V gene are MNHEY and SVGEGT. CDR3 bases: TGTGCCAGTAGTGCTCTCATTCCAGGCCGGGAGCTGTTTTTT. Amino acids: CASSALIPGRELFF.

Worth noting for this clone: At one end the junction does not follow the germline gene, possibly because of a read error. The chain carries TRBV20-1 and TRBJ2-3; TRBD2 might be the D (6 bases). The CDR3 has 14 residues. CDR1 and CDR2 (germline): DFQATT, SNEGSKA (reference sequence). In nucleotides, the CDR3 is TGCAGTGCTATAGGCGGGGTTCGCACATATACGCATTATTTT. It translates to CSAIGGVRTYTHYF.

The chain employs TRBV20-1 and TRBJ1-4; TRBD1 might be the D (5 bases). V lost 6 bases, J lost 5 bases, and 13 bases lay in between. Looked up from germline, CDR1 is DFQATT and CDR2 is SNEGSKA (reference sequence). The CDR3 runs to 13 residues. The CDR3 region has the DNA TGCAGTGCGCGTTTGGGGACCAATGAAAAACTGTTTTTT. Translation: CSARLGTNEKLFF.

As for this clone: One end of the junction fails to match germline, which may point to a read error. J is TRBJ2-1 and V is TRBV5-1; weak D call: TRBD2 (5 bases). Germline CDR1 is SGHRS and CDR2 is YFSETQ. The CDR3 length is 12 residues. CDR3 bases: TGCGCCAGCAGCCAGCGGAGGAGCGAGCAGTTCTTT. This codes for CASSQRRSEQFF.

This clone was recorded at least ten times. A read error may be the cause here, since a much bigger clone is one base away. V gene TRBV24-1 combines with J gene TRBJ1-5; D unclear. The germline V gene has CDR1 KGHDR and CDR2 SFDVKD. The length of the CDR3 is 13 residues. CDR3: CATSDQTSQLQHF. The CDR3, as DNA: TGTGCCACCAGTGATCAGACTTCACAGCTCCAGCATTTT.